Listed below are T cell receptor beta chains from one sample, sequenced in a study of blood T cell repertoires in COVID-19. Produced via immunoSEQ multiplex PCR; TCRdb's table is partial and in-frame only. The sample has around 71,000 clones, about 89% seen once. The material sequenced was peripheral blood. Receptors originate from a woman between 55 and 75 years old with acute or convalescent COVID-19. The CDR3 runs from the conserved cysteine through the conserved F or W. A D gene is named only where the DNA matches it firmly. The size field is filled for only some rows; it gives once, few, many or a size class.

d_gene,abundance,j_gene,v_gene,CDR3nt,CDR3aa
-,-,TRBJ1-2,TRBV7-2,TGTGCCAGCAGCTTAGGCGGGGGGGCTCAATATGGCTACACCTTC,CASSLGGGAQYGYTF
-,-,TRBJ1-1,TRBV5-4,TGTGCCAGCAGCCCCCCATACAGGAACACTGAAGCTTTCTTT,CASSPPYRNTEAFF
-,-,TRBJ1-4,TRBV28,TGTGCCAGTGGGGGAGGGGGAGCTAATGAAAAACTGTTTTTT,CASGGGGANEKLFF
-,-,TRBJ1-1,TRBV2,TGTGCCAGCACTGAGGGACACATGAACACTGAAGCTTTCTTT,CASTEGHMNTEAFF
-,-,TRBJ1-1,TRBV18,TGTGCCAGCTCACGCTCTCGGACAAACACTGAAGCTTTCTTT,CASSRSRTNTEAFF
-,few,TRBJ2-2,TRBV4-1,TGCGCCAGCAGCCAAGCCGTCGGTTCCTCCGGGGAGCTGTTTTTT,CASSQAVGSSGELFF
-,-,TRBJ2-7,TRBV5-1,TGCGCCAGCAGCTTAGACAGTATAACCTACGAGCAGTACTTC,CASSLDSITYEQYF
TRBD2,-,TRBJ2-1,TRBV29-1,TGCAGCGTTGTAAGGGGGACTAGCGGGGGAGATGAGCAGTTCTTC,CSVVRGTSGGDEQFF
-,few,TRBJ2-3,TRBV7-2,TGTGCCAGCAGCTTCGACGGGTACACAGATACGCAGTATTTT,CASSFDGYTDTQYF
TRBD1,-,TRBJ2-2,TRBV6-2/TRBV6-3,TGTGCCAGCAGTTACGGACAGGGGGCGACGAACACCGGGGAGCTGTTTTTT,CASSYGQGATNTGELFF
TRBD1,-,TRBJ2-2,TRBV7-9,TGTGCCAGCAAGCCACAGGGGGCGGTGGACACCGGGGAGCTGTTTTTT,CASKPQGAVDTGELFF
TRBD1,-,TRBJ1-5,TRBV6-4,TGTGCCAGCAGTAAGACAGGGGTGCGGGATCAGCCCCAGCATTTT,CASSKTGVRDQPQHF
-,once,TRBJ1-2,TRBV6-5,TGTGCCAGCACATTAGGGGGTGGGAGCTATGGCTACACCTTC,CASTLGGGSYGYTF
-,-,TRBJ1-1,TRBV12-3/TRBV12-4,TGTGCCAGCAGCCCCGGGAACACTGAAGCTTTCTTT,CASSPGNTEAFF
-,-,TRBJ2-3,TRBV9,TGTGCCAGCAGCCTTACGACTAGCACAGATACGCAGTATTTT,CASSLTTSTDTQYF
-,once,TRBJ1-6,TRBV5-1,TGCGCCAGCAGCTTGAACCAGCGCTCCTATAATTCACCCCTCCACTTT,CASSLNQRSYNSPLHF
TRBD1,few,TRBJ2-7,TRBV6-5,TGTGCCAGTGGGGACAGCTTTTACGAGCAGTACTTC,CASGDSFYEQYF
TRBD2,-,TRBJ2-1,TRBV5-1,TGCGCCAGCAGCGAGGGACTAGCGGTTGAGGGGGACGGCAATGAGCAGTTCTTC,CASSEGLAVEGDGNEQFF
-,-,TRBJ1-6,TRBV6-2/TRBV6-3,TGTGCCAGCAGTTCCGGACAGCTGAGCTCCTATAATTCACCCCTCCACTTT,CASSSGQLSSYNSPLHF
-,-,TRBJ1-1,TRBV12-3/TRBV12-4,TGTGCCAGCAGTTGGGGGGTTACTGAAGCTTTCTTT,CASSWGVTEAFF
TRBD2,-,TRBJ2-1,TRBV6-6,TGTGCCAGCAGTTACTCGGGACTAGCGGGTTACAATGAGCAGTTCTTC,CASSYSGLAGYNEQFF
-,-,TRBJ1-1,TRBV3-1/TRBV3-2,TGTGCCAGCAGCCAAGACGGGATGAACACTGAAGCTTTCTTT,CASSQDGMNTEAFF
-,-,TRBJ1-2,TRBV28,TGTGCCAGCAGTTTCGCTGGAGTGGCACAAAACTATGGCTACACCTTC,CASSFAGVAQNYGYTF
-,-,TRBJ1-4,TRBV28,TGTGCCACCCGTGGGGGGTATAATGAAAAACTGTTTTTT,CATRGGYNEKLFF
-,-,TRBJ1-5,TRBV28,TGTGCCAGCGAGCAGGGCAATCAGCCCCAGCATTTT,CASEQGNQPQHF
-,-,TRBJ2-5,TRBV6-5,TGTGCCAGCAGCGCCTGGGGGGAGATCGCGGAGACCCAGTACTTC,CASSAWGEIAETQYF
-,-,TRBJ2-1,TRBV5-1,TGCGCCAGCAGCTTGGCCAGGTCAGACAATGAGCAGTTCTTC,CASSLARSDNEQFF
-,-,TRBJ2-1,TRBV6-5,TGTGCCAGCAGTTCTCCCAGGGGAAATGAGCAGTTCTTC,CASSSPRGNEQFF
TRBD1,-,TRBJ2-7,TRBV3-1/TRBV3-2,TGTGCCAGCAGCCCTCCGGGACAGGGGTACGAGCAGTACTTC,CASSPPGQGYEQYF
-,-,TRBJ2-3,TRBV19,TGTGCCAGTAGTACCAACAGGGCGGGTGATACGCAGTATTTT,CASSTNRAGDTQYF
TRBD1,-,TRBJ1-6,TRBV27,TGTGCCAGCAGTTTATGGGACAGGGGGCGTGCACCCCTCCACTTT,CASSLWDRGRAPLHF
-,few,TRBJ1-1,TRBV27,TGTGCCAGCAGTTTCATCGGGGGGGGCCGGTTTGCTGAAGCTTTCTTT,CASSFIGGGRFAEAFF
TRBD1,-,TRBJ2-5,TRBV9,TGTGCCAGCAGCCCAAGGACAGGGCCCCAAGGGGGCCAAGAGACCCAGTACTTC,CASSPRTGPQGGQETQYF
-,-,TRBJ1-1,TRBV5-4,TGTGCCAGCAGCAAGACAGGTGGGAGTATGAACACTGAAGCTTTCTTT,CASSKTGGSMNTEAFF
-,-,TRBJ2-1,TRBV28,TGTGCCAGCAGTGTTCCGACTAGTTTCAATGAGCAGTTCTTC,CASSVPTSFNEQFF
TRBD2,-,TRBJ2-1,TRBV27,TGTGCCAGCAGTCCTGTTACTAGCGGGGGGGCCAATGAGCAGTTCTTC,CASSPVTSGGANEQFF
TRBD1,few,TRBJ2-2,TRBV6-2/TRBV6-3,TGTGCCAGCAGCCGGGGACAGTACACCGGGGAGCTGTTTTTT,CASSRGQYTGELFF
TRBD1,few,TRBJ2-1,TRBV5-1,TGCGCCAGCTCAAGGGGAGACAGGGGGCCGGCAGATGAGCAGTTCTTC,CASSRGDRGPADEQFF
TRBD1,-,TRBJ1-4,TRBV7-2,TGTGCCAGCAGCTTAAACACCAGACAGGGGGCGAGTGAAAAACTGTTTTTT,CASSLNTRQGASEKLFF
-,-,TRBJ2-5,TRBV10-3,TGTGCCATCAGTGCAGGGAGGCTATCGACGGGAGAGGGGGCAGAGACCCAGTACTTC,CAISAGRLSTGEGAETQYF
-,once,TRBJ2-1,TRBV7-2,TGTGCCAGCAGCTTAGCCGCGGGGAGCAAGTTCTTC,CASSLAAGSKFF
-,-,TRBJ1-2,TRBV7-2,TGTGCCACAAGCCGAAACTATGGCTACACCTTC,CATSRNYGYTF
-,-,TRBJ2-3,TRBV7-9,TGTGCCAGCAGCCCCCGGGACACAGATACGCAGTATTTT,CASSPRDTDTQYF
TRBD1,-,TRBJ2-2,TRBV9,TGTGCCAGCAGCGCCAGTCCCGGGACAGGGATCCTTACCGGGGAGCTGTTTTTT,CASSASPGTGILTGELFF